This entry concerns a single TCR beta chain. This sample was included in a study of monozygotic twins with cystic fibrosis. This CDR3 has 14 residues. Per germline, CDR1 ENHRY and CDR2 SYGVKD. V was shortened by 6 bases and J by 1 base, with 7 bases between the two germline ends. The assay was immunoSEQ multiplex PCR, and TCRdb's table has in-frame clones only and misses some. The sample yields some 26,000 clones, more than 85% seen once. The sequence derives from a girl aged 2 to 10 with cystic fibrosis. The chain combines TRBV10-3 with TRBJ1-6, with D possibly being TRBD1 (5 bases). Sequencing was carried out using blood. This chain's CDR3 is CAIRQGSYNSPLHF. CDR3 DNA: TGTGCCATCAGGCAGGGTTCCTATAATTCACCCCTCCACTTT.